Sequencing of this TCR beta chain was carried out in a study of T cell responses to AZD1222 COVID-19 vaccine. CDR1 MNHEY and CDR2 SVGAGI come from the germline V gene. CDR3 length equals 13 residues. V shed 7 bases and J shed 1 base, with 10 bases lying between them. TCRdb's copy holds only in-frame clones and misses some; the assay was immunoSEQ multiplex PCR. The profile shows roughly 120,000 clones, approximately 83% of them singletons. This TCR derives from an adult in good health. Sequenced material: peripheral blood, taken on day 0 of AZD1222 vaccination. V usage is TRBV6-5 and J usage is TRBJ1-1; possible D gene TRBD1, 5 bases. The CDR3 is CASKTGTNTEAFF. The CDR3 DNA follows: TGTGCCAGCAAGACTGGGACGAACACTGAAGCTTTCTTT.